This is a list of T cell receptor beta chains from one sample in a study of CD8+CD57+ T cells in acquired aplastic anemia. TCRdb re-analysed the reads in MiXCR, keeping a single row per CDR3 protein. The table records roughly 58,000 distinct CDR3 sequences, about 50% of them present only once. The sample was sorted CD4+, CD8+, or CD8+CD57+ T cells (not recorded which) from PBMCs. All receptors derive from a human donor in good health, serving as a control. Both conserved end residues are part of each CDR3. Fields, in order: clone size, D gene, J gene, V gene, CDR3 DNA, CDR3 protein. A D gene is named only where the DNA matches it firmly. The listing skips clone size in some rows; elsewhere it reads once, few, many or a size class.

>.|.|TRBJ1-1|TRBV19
TGTGCCAGTAGTCGGTCGAGGCGGGAAGCTTTCTTT
CASSRSRREAFF
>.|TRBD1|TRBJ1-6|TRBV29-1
TGCAGCCGACAGACAGGGTTGGATTCACCCCTCCACTTT
CSRQTGLDSPLHF
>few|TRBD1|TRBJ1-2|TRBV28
TGTGCCAGCAGACTGGACAGGGTTGAGGGCTACACCTTC
CASRLDRVEGYTF
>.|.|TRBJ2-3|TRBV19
TGTGCCAGTGTGGCCAGGGTAAGAACAGATACGCAGTATTTT
CASVARVRTDTQYF
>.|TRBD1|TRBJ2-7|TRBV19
TGTGCCAGTAGTATAGCCGGGACAGGGAGCTCCTACGAGCAGTACTTC
CASSIAGTGSSYEQYF
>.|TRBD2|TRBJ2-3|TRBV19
TGTGCCAGTATGAGGCGGGAGGCCCGCACAGATACGCAGTATTTT
CASMRREARTDTQYF
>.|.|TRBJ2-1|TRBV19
TGTGCCAGTTGCCTGAACACTCAGTACAATGAGCAGTTCTTC
CASCLNTQYNEQFF
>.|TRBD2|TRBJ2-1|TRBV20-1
TGCAGTGATTCCCTCGGGACTAGCCGCTACAATGAGCAGTTCTTC
CSDSLGTSRYNEQFF
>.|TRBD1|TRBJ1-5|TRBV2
TGTGCCAGTCACGACAGGGGAAATCAGCCCCAGCATTTT
CASHDRGNQPQHF
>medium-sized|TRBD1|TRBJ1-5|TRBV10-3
TGTGCCATCAGTCTTGGACAGGGGGAACAGCCCCAGCATTTT
CAISLGQGEQPQHF
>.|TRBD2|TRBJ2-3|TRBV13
TGTGCCAGCACCTTAGCGGGGGGCGGCGCAGATACGCAGTATTTT
CASTLAGGGADTQYF
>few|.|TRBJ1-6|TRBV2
TGTGCCAGCAGTAGCCAACAGGGCCCGCGGTCACCCCTCCACTTT
CASSSQQGPRSPLHF
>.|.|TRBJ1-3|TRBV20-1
TGCAGTGCCACTCGGGCATCGGGAAACACCATATATTTT
CSATRASGNTIYF
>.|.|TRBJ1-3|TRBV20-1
TGCAGTGCTGTGATAGATGGAAACACCATATATTTT
CSAVIDGNTIYF
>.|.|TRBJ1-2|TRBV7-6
TGTGCCAGCAGCTTAGCGGGTCGCGGCGGAGACTATGGCTACACCTTC
CASSLAGRGGDYGYTF
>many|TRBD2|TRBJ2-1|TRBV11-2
TGTGCCAGCAGCTCGACGGCGGGGGGGGGCAATGAGCAGTTCTTC
CASSSTAGGGNEQFF
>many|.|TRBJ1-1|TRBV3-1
TGTGCCAGCAGCCAAGATCCTAACAGATTGAACACTGAAGCTTTCTTT
CASSQDPNRLNTEAFF
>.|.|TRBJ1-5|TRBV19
TGTGCCAGTAGTATAGTGCATACCGATCAGCCCCAGCATTTT
CASSIVHTDQPQHF
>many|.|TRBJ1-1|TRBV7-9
TGTGCCAGCAGCCCCGCTGGGGGGCACATGAACACTGAAGCTTTCTTT
CASSPAGGHMNTEAFF
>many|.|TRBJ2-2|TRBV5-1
TGCGCCAGCAGCCCCGGGTCGGCGCGGACCGGGGAGCTGTTTTTT
CASSPGSARTGELFF
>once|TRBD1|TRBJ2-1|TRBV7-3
TGTGCCAGCAGCGTAGGGGGCCCACCGTACAATGAGCAGTTCTTC
CASSVGGPPYNEQFF
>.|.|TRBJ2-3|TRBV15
TGTGCCACCAGCAGTGACAGGCGGCTCTTAGATACGCAGTATTTT
CATSSDRRLLDTQYF
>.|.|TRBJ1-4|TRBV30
TGTGCCTGGACCCAGGGATACGAAAAACTGTTTTTT
CAWTQGYEKLFF
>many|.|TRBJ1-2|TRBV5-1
TGCGCCAGCAGCTCCGACGGGACGGAGACCTATGGCTACACCTTC
CASSSDGTETYGYTF
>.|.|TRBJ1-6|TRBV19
TGTGCCAGTAGTATCGCATTCTATAATTCACCCCTCCACTTT
CASSIAFYNSPLHF
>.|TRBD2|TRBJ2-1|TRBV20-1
TGCAGCCAGACTAGCGGGCTATACAATGAGCAGTTCTTC
CSQTSGLYNEQFF
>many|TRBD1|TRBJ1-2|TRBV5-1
TGCGCCAGCAGCTTGGGGGGGCCGGGACAGGGGTATGGCTACACCTTC
CASSLGGPGQGYGYTF
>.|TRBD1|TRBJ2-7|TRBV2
TGTGCCAGCAGCGAACAGGGACAGTCCTACGAGCAGTACTTC
CASSEQGQSYEQYF
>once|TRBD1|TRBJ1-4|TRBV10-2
TGCGCCAGCAGTGTTGCAGGGGGTTGGTCCAATGAAAAACTGTTTTTT
CASSVAGGWSNEKLFF
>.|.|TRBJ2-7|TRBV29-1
TGCAGCGTACGGGACCCAGGTTCCTACGAGCAGTACTTC
CSVRDPGSYEQYF
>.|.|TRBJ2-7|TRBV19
TGTGCCAGTAGTGGACAGTCCTACGAGCAGTACTTC
CASSGQSYEQYF
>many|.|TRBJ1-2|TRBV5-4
TGTGCCAGCAGCTTGAAGGGGGTTAAGGACTATGGCTACACCTTC
CASSLKGVKDYGYTF
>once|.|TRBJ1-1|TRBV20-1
TGCAGTGCCAGGGGACGGGTGAACACTGAAGCTTACTTT
CSARGRVNTEAYF
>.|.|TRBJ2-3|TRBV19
TGTGCCAGTAGTGAAGGGAGAGATACGCAGTATTTT
CASSEGRDTQYF